A single sample gave rise to the 27 T cell receptor beta chains below, sequenced in a study of CD8+CD57+ T cells in acquired aplastic anemia (dated by TCRdb to the late 2010s). Expansion of CD8+CD57+ cells had been shown by flow cytometry in the patients chosen for sequencing. Sequencing used an Illumina HiSeq 2000. Genomic DNA was used as template for profiling of TCR beta VDJ combinations and CDR3 sequences. The public reads were quality trimmed at Q25 with fastp and then assembled into clones with MiXCR by TCRdb, keeping productive beta chains. Entries that share a CDR3 protein sequence are merged under the most common genes and DNA. The sample yields 150,000 or so distinct CDR3 sequences; around 50% were counted once. Under 1.2% of the sample lies in the top ten. Material: sorted CD4+, CD8+, or CD8+CD57+ T cells (not recorded which) from PBMCs. The receptors come from a human donor with aplastic anemia.

This clonotype was counted ten times or more. The chain couples TRBV12-3 or TRBV12-4 to TRBJ1-1; no firm D call. This CDR3 spans 14 amino acids. Deletions cut 3 bases from V and 6 bases from J, with 14 bases between. This chain's CDR3 is CASSLSRRRAEAFF. DNA for the CDR3: TGTGCCAGCAGTTTGTCCCGTAGGCGGGCTGAAGCTTTCTTT.

This chain links TRBV6-1 with TRBJ1-1; D remains ambiguous. Germline CDR1 is MNHNS and CDR2 is SASEGT. Trimming took 3 bases from V and 1 from J, leaving 6 bases between them. This CDR3 comprises 13 residues. This chain's CDR3 is CASSDPWNTEAFF. The CDR3 DNA sequence: TGTGCCAGCAGTGATCCGTGGAACACTGAAGCTTTCTTT.

This rearrangement joins TRBV6-4 to TRBJ2-2; 10 bases match TRBD1. The germline V gene has CDR1 MRHNA and CDR2 SNTAGT. The V gene end was trimmed by 7 bases and the J gene end by 2 bases; junction bases not matched to a gene: 4. The CDR3 runs 15 residues. CDR3 region: CASTRDRGNTGELFF. In nucleotides, the CDR3 is TGTGCCAGCACTCGGGACAGGGGAAACACCGGGGAGCTGTTTTTT.

This clonotype was seen repeatedly, ten times or more. The chain couples TRBV5-5 to TRBJ1-3; no firm D call. With 4 bases removed from V and 8 bases from J, the gap between germline ends came to 13 bases. Germline values: CDR1 SGHKS, CDR2 YYEKEE (reference sequence). This CDR3 contains 13 residues. The CDR3 nucleotides read TGTGCCAGCAGCCTCGAGCTTGCGGACACCATATATTTT. Encoded protein: CASSLELADTIYF.

Many counts were recorded for this clonotype. V usage is TRBV4-3 and J usage is TRBJ2-5; 8 positions match TRBD1. Germline V gene sequence: CDR1 LGHNA, CDR2 YSLEER. J gave up 1 base and V 3 bases, and 4 bases lay outside the gene matches. This CDR3 spans 15 amino acids. The CDR3 DNA follows: TGCGCCAGCAGCCATGGACAGGGCATCCAAGAGACCCAGTACTTC. Translated, it gives CASSHGQGIQETQYF.

This clonotype was recorded at least ten times. The DNA for the CDR3 is TGCGCCAGCAGCAATTTAGGGTCTGGAAACACCATATATTTT. Its translation: CASSNLGSGNTIYF. V and J are TRBV4-3 and TRBJ1-3, with unresolved D. The CDR3 has 14 residues. Trimming pared 5 bases from V and 1 base from J, leaving 9 bases between. Per germline, CDR1 LGHNA and CDR2 YSLEER.

This chain joins TRBV27 and TRBJ1-6; D ambiguous. With 2 bases removed from V and 9 bases from J, the gap between germline ends came to 14 bases. The length of the CDR3 is 15 residues. Germline CDR1 reads MNHEY; CDR2 reads SMNVEV (reference sequence). CDR3 region: CASSLTPSSGSPLHF. The CDR3 DNA follows: TGTGCCAGCAGTTTAACGCCCTCATCGGGTTCACCCCTCCACTTT.

This clonotype was observed a handful of times. This chain connects TRBV10-1 to TRBJ2-2, with D possibly TRBD2 on 7 matching bases. Trimming removed 3 bases at V and 3 bases at J, with 14 bases between. Germline CDR1 WNHNN, CDR2 SYGVQD (reference sequence). This CDR3 comprises 16 residues. This chain's CDR3 is CASSDAGARDTGELFF. In nucleotides, the CDR3 is TGCGCCAGCAGTGATGCGGGGGCAAGGGACACCGGGGAGCTGTTTTTT.

V gene TRBV10-2 combines with J gene TRBJ2-2, with D possibly being TRBD1 or TRBD2 (6 bases each). Germline-derived CDR1 and CDR2 are WSHSY and SAAADI. V lost 0 bases and J 7 bases, leaving 15 bases between the germline ends. The CDR3 spans 16 residues. CDR3: CASSESGGGRGGELFF. As DNA, the CDR3 is TGCGCCAGCAGTGAGTCAGGAGGGGGGCGCGGCGGGGAGCTGTTTTTT.

This clonotype was seen only a few times. CDR3 region: CASSLDRGLHEQYF. CDR3 coding DNA: TGTGCCAGTAGCCTCGACAGGGGGCTCCACGAGCAGTACTTC. The chain recombines TRBV7-9 with TRBJ2-7; 10 nucleotides match TRBD1. The germline CDR1 and CDR2 sequences are SEHNR and FQNEAQ (reference sequence). This CDR3 contains 14 residues. Trimming removed 9 bases from V and 5 bases from J; junction bases left unmatched: 10.

In its sample, this clonotype was seen many times. V and J are TRBV4-2 and TRBJ2-3; 11 bases are a match to TRBD2. Unmatched junction bases numbered 9, after V lost 5 bases and J lost 2 bases. Germline values: CDR1 LGHNA, CDR2 YNFKEQ. The CDR3 consists of 17 residues. The CDR3 DNA follows: TGTGCCAGCAGCGCAGGGACTAGCGGTGGTGCCACAGATACGCAGTATTTT. Protein: CASSAGTSGGATDTQYF.

This clonotype was counted at least ten times. The chain joins TRBV2 to TRBJ2-2; unclear D gene. The germline V and J ends were trimmed by 6 bases and 4 bases, with 12 bases remaining between them. CDR1 is SNHLY and CDR2 is FYNNEI in the germline V gene. The CDR3 runs 14 residues. The CDR3 DNA sequence: TGTGCCAGCAGCGTACTTACAACCACCGGGGAGCTGTTTTTT. This codes for CASSVLTTTGELFF.

This clonotype was found many times. The V gene is TRBV7-2, the J gene TRBJ1-2; D remains unclear. Trimming shortened V by 2 bases and J by 10 bases, and 17 bases separated the two germline ends. Germline CDR1 reads SGHTA; CDR2 reads FQGNSA. The CDR3 length is 14 residues. Here the CDR3 reads CASSLSFIGKHYTF. CDR3 in DNA: TGTGCCAGCAGCTTAAGTTTTATCGGCAAGCACTACACCTTC.

This chain joins TRBV7-2 and TRBJ2-1; 10 bases match TRBD2. Germline V gene data show CDR1 as SGHTA and CDR2 as FQGNSA. The CDR3 spans 16 residues. The V segment lost 2 bases and the J segment 3 bases; nucleotides outside the gene matches: 4. The CDR3 is CASSLTASGSYNEQFF. The CDR3 coding sequence is TGTGCCAGCAGCTTAACGGCTAGCGGGAGCTACAATGAGCAGTTCTTC.

This clonotype has a count of ten or more. At one end the junction does not follow the germline gene, possibly because of a read error. The chain employs TRBV10-3 and TRBJ2-3; 11 positions match TRBD2. The CDR3 runs to 14 residues. From germline, CDR1 is ENHRY and CDR2 SYGVKD. The CDR3 region has the DNA TGTGCCACCAGTAGCGGGGGGGGTCCAGATACGCAGTATTTT. It encodes CATSSGGGPDTQYF.

In the case of this clonotype: Given the absence of the conserved phenylalanine or tryptophan at the CDR3 end, a read error is likely. V is TRBV20-1 and J is TRBJ2-3; D may be TRBD1 (5 bases). The CDR3 length is 17 residues. The germline V gene encodes CDR1 DFQATT and CDR2 SNEGSKA (reference sequence). Trimming left V 0 bases short and J 2 bases short, with 18 bases between. The CDR3 coding sequence is TGCAGTGCTAGAGAGGAAGGGGCAGGGATGGACACAGATACGCAGTATCTT. This sequence encodes CSAREEGAGMDTDTQYL.

This chain links TRBV5-1 with TRBJ1-3; tentatively, D is TRBD1 (6 bases). CDR1 is SGHRS and CDR2 is YFSETQ in the germline V gene. Trimming took off 0 bases at V and 2 bases at J, with 12 bases between the two ends. The CDR3 sequence is 16 residues long. The chain's CDR3 is CASSLGNREAGNTIYF. The CDR3 DNA sequence: TGCGCCAGCAGCTTGGGGAACAGGGAAGCTGGAAACACCATATATTTT.

This clonotype has just a few counts. The rearrangement links TRBV24-1 to TRBJ2-5; unclear D gene. This CDR3 region has 13 residues. Trimming stripped 0 bases from V and 3 bases from J, with 4 bases between. CDR1 and CDR2 (germline): KGHDR, SFDVKD. CDR3 in amino acids: CATSDLTEETQYF. Here the CDR3 DNA reads TGTGCCACCAGTGATTTGACGGAAGAGACCCAGTACTTC.

To note about this clonotype: A read error is possible here, since a much larger clone lies one base away. CDR3 DNA: TGCGCCAGCAGCCTAGCTTCGGCTACCGGGGAGCTGTTATTT. This translates into CASSLASATGELLF. The rearrangement links TRBV5-1 to TRBJ2-2, with a possible D match to TRBD2 (5 bases). CDR1 is SGHRS, CDR2 YFSETQ, per germline. The CDR3 is 14 amino acids.

This clonotype showed up just a few times. This may stem from a read error, because a much larger clone lies one nucleotide away. This chain joins TRBV6-1 and TRBJ1-6; TRBD1 is a possible D gene (5 bases). The germline V gene has CDR1 MNHNS and CDR2 SASEGT. The CDR3 sequence is 15 residues long. The CDR3 DNA is TGTGCCATCAGTGAAGCATCAGGGCTGAGGGGACCCCTCCACTTT. Its translation is CAISEASGLRGPLHF.

Details on this clonotype: Given a much more abundant clone one base away, this may be a read error. The rearrangement uses TRBV10-3 and TRBJ1-5; D remains unclear. Looked up from germline, CDR1 is ENHRY and CDR2 is SYGVKD. V lost 5 bases, J lost 4 bases, and 9 bases lay in between. CDR3 length: 13 amino acids. The CDR3 is CAISTAGNQPQHF. DNA for the CDR3: TGTGCCATCAGTACTGCTGGGAATCAGCCCCAGCATTTT.

At least ten counts were recorded for this clonotype. V gene TRBV5-1 combines with J gene TRBJ2-4, with D possibly matching TRBD2 (5 bases). Germline assignment: CDR1 SGHRS and CDR2 YFSETQ. V was trimmed by 6 bases and J by 2 bases, leaving 12 bases between them. There are 14 residues in the CDR3. This CDR3 reads CASTAPGSKNIQYF. The CDR3 DNA follows: TGCGCCAGCACCGCGCCGGGATCCAAAAACATTCAGTACTTC.

This clonotype appeared many times. The chain carries TRBV3-1 and TRBJ1-1; TRBD1 might be the D (5 bases). V dropped 5 bases and J dropped 6 bases, with 16 bases sitting between them. The CDR3 spans 14 residues. Germline lookup yields CDR1 LGHDT and CDR2 YNNKEL (reference sequence). The CDR3, as DNA: TGTGCCAGCAGCGTAGGGCCAAGGGACCCTGAAGCTTTCTTT. It translates to CASSVGPRDPEAFF.

The chain has TRBV29-1 and TRBJ1-2; possible D gene TRBD1, 6 bases. Per germline, CDR1 SQVTM and CDR2 ANQGSEA. Trimming took 4 bases from V and 3 from J, leaving 9 bases between them. The CDR3 covers 12 residues. The chain's CDR3 is CSVAGADYGYTF. The CDR3 DNA follows: TGCAGCGTTGCGGGGGCGGACTATGGCTACACCTTC. Full variable domain (remainder filled in from reference TRBV29-1 and TRBJ1-2): SAVISQKPSRDICQRGTSLTIQCQVDSQVTMMFWYRQQPGQSLTLIATANQGSEATYESGFVIDKFPISRPNLTFSTLTVSNMSPEDSSIYLCSVAGADYGYTFGSGTRLTVV.

The chain joins TRBV24-1 to TRBJ2-1; 10 nucleotides agree with TRBD2. The V gene's germline CDR1 is KGHDR and CDR2 SFDVKD. V dropped 2 bases and J dropped 12; count of bases not matched to a gene: 3. The CDR3 consists of 13 residues. The CDR3 spells CATSDSAGGWQFF. The CDR3 DNA follows: TGTGCCACCAGTGATTCAGCGGGGGGGTGGCAGTTCTTC.

This clonotype was seen ten or more times. A junction end diverges from the germline sequence, so it may reflect a read error. This rearrangement joins TRBV5-6 to TRBJ2-3; perhaps TRBD2 as D (5 bases). Germline V gives CDR1 SGHDT, CDR2 YYEEEE. The CDR3 is made up of 11 amino acids. CDR3 loop: CASSYGSFGSF. CDR3 DNA: TGTGCCAGCAGCTACGGGTCCTTTGGGAGTTTT. Combining the CDR3 with reference TRBV5-6 and TRBJ2-3 gives the whole variable domain DAGVTQSPTHLIKTRGQQVTLRCSPKSGHDTVSWYQQALGQGPQFIFQYYEEEERQRGNFPDRFSGHQFPNYSSELNVNALLLGDSALYLCASSYGSFGSFGPGTRLTVL.

This clonotype was recorded many times. This chain connects TRBV7-9 to TRBJ1-1; tentatively, D is TRBD1 (6 bases). The germline V gene has CDR1 SEHNR and CDR2 FQNEAQ (reference sequence). V shed 0 bases and J shed 2 bases, with 16 bases lying between them. The CDR3 extends over 17 amino acids. The DNA of the CDR3 is TGTGCCAGCAGCTTAGCGCTCCCGACAGGAATCAACACTGAAGCTTTCTTT. Translation: CASSLALPTGINTEAFF.